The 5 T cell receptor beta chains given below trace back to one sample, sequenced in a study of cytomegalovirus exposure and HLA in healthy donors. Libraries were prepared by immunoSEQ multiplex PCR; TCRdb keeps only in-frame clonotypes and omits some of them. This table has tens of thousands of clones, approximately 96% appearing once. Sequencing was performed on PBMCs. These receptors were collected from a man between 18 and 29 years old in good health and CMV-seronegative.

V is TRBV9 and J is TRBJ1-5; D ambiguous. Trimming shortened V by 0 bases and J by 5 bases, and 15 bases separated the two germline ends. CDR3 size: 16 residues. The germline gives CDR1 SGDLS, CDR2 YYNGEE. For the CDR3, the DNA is TGTGCCAGCAGCGTAGCATGGAGGGAGGGCTATCAGCCCCAGCATTTT. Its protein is CASSVAWREGYQPQHF.

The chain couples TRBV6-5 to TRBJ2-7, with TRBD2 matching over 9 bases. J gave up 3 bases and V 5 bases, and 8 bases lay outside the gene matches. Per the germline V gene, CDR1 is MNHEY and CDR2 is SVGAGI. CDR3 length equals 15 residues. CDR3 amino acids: CASSTLGLAGYEQYF. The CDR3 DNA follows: TGTGCCAGCAGTACACTGGGACTAGCCGGCTACGAGCAGTACTTC.

CDR3: CASSQTGTSGADNEQFF. In nucleotides, the CDR3 is TGCGCCAGCAGCCAGACAGGGACTAGCGGGGCCGACAATGAGCAGTTCTTC. This chain connects TRBV4-1 to TRBJ2-1; 13 nucleotides align to TRBD2. V gave up 3 bases and J gave up 5 bases; unmatched junction bases: 7. Per the germline V gene, CDR1 is MGHRA and CDR2 is YSYEKL. The CDR3 runs to 17 residues.

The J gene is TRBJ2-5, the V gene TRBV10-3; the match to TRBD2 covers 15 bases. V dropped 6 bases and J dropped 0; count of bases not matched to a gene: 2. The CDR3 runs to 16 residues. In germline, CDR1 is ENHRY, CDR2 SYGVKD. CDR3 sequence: CAIRGTSGGYQETQYF. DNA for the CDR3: TGTGCCATCAGGGGGACTAGCGGGGGGTACCAAGAGACCCAGTACTTC.

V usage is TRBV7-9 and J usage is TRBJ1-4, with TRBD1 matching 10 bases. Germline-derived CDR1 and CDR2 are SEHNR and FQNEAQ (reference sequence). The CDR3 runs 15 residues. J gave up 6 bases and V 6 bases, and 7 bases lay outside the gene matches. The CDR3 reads CASSAAGTGDEKLFF. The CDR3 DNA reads TGTGCCAGCAGTGCGGCCGGGACAGGGGATGAAAAACTGTTTTTT.